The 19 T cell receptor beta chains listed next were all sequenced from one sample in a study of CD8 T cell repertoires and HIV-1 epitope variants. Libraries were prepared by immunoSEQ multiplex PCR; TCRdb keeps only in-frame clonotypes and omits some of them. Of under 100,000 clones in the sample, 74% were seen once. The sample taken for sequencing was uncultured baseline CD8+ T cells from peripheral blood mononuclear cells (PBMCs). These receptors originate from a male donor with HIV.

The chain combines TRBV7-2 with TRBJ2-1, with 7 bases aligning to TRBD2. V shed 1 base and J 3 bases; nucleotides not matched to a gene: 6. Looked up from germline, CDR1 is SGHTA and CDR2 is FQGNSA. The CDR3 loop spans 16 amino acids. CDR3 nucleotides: TGTGCCAGCAGCTTAGTAACGGGGGGATACTACAATGAGCAGTTCTTC. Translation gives CASSLVTGGYYNEQFF.

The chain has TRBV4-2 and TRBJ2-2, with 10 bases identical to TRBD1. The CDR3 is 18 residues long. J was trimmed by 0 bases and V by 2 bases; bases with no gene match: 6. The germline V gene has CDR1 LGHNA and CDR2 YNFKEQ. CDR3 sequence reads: CASSQKTGGFSNTGELFF. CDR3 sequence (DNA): TGTGCCAGCAGCCAAAAGACAGGGGGCTTTTCGAACACCGGGGAGCTGTTTTTT.

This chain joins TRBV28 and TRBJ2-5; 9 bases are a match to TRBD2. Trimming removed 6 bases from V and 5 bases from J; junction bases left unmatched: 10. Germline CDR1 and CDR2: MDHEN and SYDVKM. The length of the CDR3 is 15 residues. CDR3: CASRTGSGSKETQYF. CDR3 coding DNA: TGTGCCAGCAGGACGGGTAGCGGGAGTAAGGAGACCCAGTACTTC.

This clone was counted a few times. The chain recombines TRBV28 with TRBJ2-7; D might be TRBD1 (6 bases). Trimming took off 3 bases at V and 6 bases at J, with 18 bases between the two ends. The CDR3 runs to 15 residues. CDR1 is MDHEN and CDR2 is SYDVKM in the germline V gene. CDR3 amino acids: CASSFNSELQGEQYF. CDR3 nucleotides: TGTGCCAGCAGTTTCAATAGCGAGTTACAGGGCGAGCAGTACTTC.

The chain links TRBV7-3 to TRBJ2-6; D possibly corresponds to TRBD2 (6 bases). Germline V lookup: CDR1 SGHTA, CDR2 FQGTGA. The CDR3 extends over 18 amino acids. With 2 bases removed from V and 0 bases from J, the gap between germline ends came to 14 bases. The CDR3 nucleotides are TGTGCCAGCAGCTTAGTGGGACTCGACTTCTCTGGGGCCAACGTCCTGACTTTC. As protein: CASSLVGLDFSGANVLTF.

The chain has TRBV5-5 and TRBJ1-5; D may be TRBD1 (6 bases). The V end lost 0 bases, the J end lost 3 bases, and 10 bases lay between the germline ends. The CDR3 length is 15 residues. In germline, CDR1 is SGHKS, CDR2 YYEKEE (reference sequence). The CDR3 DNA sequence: TGTGCCAGCAGCTTGGGCGGGGGGCCCAATCAGCCCCAGCATTTT. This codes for CASSLGGGPNQPQHF.

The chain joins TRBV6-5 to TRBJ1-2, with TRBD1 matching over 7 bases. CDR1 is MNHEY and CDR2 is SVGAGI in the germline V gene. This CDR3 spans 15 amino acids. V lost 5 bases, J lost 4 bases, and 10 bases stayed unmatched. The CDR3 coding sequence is TGTGCCAGCAGTGGAAACACAGGGGTATCCTATGGCTACACCTTC. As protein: CASSGNTGVSYGYTF.

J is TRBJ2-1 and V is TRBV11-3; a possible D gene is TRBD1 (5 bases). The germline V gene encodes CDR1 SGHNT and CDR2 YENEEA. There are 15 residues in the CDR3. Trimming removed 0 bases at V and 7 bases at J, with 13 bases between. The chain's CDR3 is CASSLEPGIENEQFF. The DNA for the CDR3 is TGTGCCAGCAGCTTAGAACCAGGGATTGAGAATGAGCAGTTCTTC.

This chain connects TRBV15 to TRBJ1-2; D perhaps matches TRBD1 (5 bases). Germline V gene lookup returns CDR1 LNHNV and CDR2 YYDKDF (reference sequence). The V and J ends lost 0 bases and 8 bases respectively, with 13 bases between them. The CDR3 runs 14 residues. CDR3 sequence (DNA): TGTGCCACCAGCAGAGATTCGGGGCGAAGAGGCTACACCTTC. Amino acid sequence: CATSRDSGRRGYTF. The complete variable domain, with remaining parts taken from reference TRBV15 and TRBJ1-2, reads DAMVIQNPRYQVTQFGKPVTLSCSQTLNHNVMYWYQQKSSQAPKLLFHYYDKDFNNEADTPDNFQSRRPNTSFCFLDIRSPGLGDTAMYLCATSRDSGRRGYTFGSGTRLTVV.

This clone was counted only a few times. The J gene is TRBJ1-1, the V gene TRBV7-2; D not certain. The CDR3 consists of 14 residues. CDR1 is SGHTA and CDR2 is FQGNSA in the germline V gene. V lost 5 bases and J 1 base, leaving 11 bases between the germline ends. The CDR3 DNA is TGTGCCAGCAGCCCCAACAAAGGGAACACTGAAGCTTTCTTT. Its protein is CASSPNKGNTEAFF.

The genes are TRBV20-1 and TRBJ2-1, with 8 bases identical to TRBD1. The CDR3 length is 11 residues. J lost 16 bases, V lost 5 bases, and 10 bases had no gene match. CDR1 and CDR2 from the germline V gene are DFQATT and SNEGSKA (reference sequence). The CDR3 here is CSALLDRGVFF. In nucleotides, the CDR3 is TGCAGTGCTCTCCTTGACAGGGGTGTATTCTTC.

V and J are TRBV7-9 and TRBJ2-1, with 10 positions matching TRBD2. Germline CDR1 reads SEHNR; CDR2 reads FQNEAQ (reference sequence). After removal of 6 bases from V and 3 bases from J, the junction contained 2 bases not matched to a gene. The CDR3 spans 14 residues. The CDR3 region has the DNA TGTGCCAGCAGACGGACTAGCGGCTACAATGAGCAGTTCTTC. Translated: CASRRTSGYNEQFF.

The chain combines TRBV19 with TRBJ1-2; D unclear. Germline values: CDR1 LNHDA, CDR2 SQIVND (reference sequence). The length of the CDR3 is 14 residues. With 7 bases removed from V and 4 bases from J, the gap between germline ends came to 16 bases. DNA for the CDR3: TGTGCCAGTACGCCTATGGACGGTACCTATGGCTACACCTTC. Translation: CASTPMDGTYGYTF.

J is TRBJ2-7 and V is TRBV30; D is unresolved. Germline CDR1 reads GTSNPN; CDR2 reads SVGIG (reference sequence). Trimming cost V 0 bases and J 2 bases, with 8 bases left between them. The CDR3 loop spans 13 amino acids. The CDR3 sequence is CAWSVRPAYEQYF. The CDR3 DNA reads TGTGCCTGGAGTGTACGACCTGCCTACGAGCAGTACTTC. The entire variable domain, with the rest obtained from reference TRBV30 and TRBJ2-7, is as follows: SQTIHQWPATLVQPVGSPLSLECTVEGTSNPNLYWYRQAAGRGLQLLFYSVGIGQISSEVPQNLSASRPQDRQFILSSKKLLLSDSGFYLCAWSVRPAYEQYFGPGTRLTVT.

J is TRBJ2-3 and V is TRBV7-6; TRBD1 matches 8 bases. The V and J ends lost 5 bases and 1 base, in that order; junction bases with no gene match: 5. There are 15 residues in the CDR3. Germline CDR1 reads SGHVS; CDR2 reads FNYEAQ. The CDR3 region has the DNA TGTGCCAGCAGCCGAGAGGACAGGGGCACAGATACGCAGTATTTT. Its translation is CASSREDRGTDTQYF.

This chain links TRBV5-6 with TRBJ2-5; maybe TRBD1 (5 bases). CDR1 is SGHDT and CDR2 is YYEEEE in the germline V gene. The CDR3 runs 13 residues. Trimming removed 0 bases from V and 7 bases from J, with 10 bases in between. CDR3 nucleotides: TGTGCCAGCAGCTTGGACAGGAGCGCGACCCAGTACTTC. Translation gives CASSLDRSATQYF.

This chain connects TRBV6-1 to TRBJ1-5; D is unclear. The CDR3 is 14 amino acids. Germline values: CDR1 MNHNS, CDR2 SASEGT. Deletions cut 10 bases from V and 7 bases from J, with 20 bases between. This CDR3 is CATSLETKRQPQHF. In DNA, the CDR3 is TGTGCCACCAGCCTGGAGACTAAGAGGCAGCCCCAGCATTTT.

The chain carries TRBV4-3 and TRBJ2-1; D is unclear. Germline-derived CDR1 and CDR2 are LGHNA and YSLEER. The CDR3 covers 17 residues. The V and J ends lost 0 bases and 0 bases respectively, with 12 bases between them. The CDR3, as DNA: TGCGCCAGCAGCCAAGATCCCCTTTCAGGCTCCTACAATGAGCAGTTCTTC. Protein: CASSQDPLSGSYNEQFF.

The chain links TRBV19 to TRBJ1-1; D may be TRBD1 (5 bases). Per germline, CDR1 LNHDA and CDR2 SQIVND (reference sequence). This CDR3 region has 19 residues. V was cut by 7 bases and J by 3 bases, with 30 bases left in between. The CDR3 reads CASNGALPGLNFRDTEAFF. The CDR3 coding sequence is TGTGCCAGTAACGGCGCGCTCCCGGGACTGAACTTTAGGGACACTGAAGCTTTCTTT.